This T cell receptor (beta chain) was observed in a study of T-cell reconstitution after alpha-beta-depleted transplantation in children. Researchers prepared the TCRbeta library using unique molecular identifiers, the study reports. Each CDR3 protein gets one entry after TCRdb re-called the PCR reads with MiXCR. The data show 800,000 to 1,000,000 distinct CDR3 sequences, roughly 29% seen once. Whole-study results and caveats: The main origin of T-cell counts and diversity one year after transplant was newly produced T cells. Recipient T cells and thymic progenitors that survived gave rise to the high TCRbeta diversity observed at day 60 in some patients. Alpha-beta T cells present about two months after transplant were reported to originate from several hundred expanded graft clones.

This CDR3 has 12 residues. Germline lookup yields CDR1 SGHRS and CDR2 YFSETQ. On this clonotype itself: Its target is not known. An end of the junction differs from the germline gene, which may be a read error.

The V gene is TRBV5-1, the J gene TRBJ2-3; no firm D call. The sequences come from PBMCs, mostly from graft donor cells, collected 360 days after TCRalphabeta/CD19-depleted stem cell transplant. This TCR derives from a boy less than two years old who had a stem cell transplant for SCID, so the T cells may come from the graft donor. The DNA for the CDR3 is TGCGCCAGCAGGTTGGAAGGTGTTAGGGAGTATTTT. It yields the protein CASRLEGVREYF.